Included here is one T cell receptor (beta chain) sequence, with context. Its antigen is not identified. This specimen belongs to a study of OX40 agonist ivuxolimab in advanced cancers. Study-level points and caveats: CD8+ T cells showed, on average, more clonal expansion than CD4+ cells.

V was shortened by 4 bases and J by 7 bases, with 15 bases between the two germline ends. CDR1 and CDR2 (germline): SGHRS, YFSETQ. CDR3 length equals 14 residues. Collection of blood occurred at baseline, at cycle 4 day 1, and at cycle 7 day 1. The assay was immunoSEQ multiplex PCR, and TCRdb's table has in-frame clones only and misses some. The sample holds 70,000 to 95,000 clones; just over 85% are singletons and the top ten take under 2.5%. This TCR came from an adult with an advanced solid tumor such as melanoma, head and neck, liver or kidney cancer. The chain couples TRBV5-1 to TRBJ1-5; D is perhaps TRBD1 (6 bases). Material: CD4+ or CD8+ T cells sorted from blood, obtained in a trial of the OX40 agonist ivuxolimab. The CDR3, as DNA: TGCGCCAGCAGCCGAGAACAGGGTGACCAGCCCCAGCATTTT. It encodes CASSREQGDQPQHF.